This T cell receptor (beta chain) derives from a study of blood T cell repertoires in COVID-19. Study information: T cells, B-cell-depleted T cells, or PBMCs provided the cDNA or gDNA that served as material.

Germline-derived CDR1 and CDR2 are SGHNT and YENEEA. This CDR3 region has 18 residues. The trim removed 3 bases at V and 6 bases at J, leaving 9 bases unmatched. TCRdb keeps only in-frame clones here, not all; method: immunoSEQ multiplex PCR. The sample includes over 70,000 clones, around 81% of them seen just once. The V call is TRBV11-3, the J call TRBJ2-1, with 15 bases fitting TRBD2. This clonotype was obtained from a human donor in a cohort sampled during active COVID-19. Sequenced: peripheral blood. DNA of the CDR3: TGTGCCAGCAGCTTTGTGGGGACTAGCGGGGGGAATGCCAATGAGCAGTTCTTC. Its translation is CASSFVGTSGGNANEQFF.